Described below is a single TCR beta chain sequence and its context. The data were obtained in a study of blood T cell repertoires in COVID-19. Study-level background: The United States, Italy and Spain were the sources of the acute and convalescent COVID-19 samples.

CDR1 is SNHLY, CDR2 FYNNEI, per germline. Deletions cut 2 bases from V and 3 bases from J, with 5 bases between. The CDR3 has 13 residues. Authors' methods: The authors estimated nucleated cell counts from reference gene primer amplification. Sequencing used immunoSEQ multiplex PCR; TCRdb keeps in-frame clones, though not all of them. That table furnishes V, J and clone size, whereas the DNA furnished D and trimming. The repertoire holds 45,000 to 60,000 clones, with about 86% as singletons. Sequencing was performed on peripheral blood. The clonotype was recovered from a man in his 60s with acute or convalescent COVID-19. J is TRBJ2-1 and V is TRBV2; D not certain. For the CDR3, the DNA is TGTGCCAGCAGTGAAATTAGCTACAATGAGCAGTTCTTC. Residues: CASSEISYNEQFF.